A selection of T cell receptor beta chains follows, all from one sample in a study of blood T cells in healthy people across ages. TCRdb re-derived calls from the 5' RACE reads in MiXCR, one entry per CDR3 protein. Of more than 900,000 distinct CDR3 sequences in the sample, roughly 29% were seen once. Another study also made use of these data, one on T cells of mothers and their children.

Sequencing input: blood. These receptors originate from a woman aged 40 to 49 in good health. Each CDR3 is given with its conserved first and last residue. The order of the fields is clone size, V gene, J gene, CDR3 length, D gene, CDR3 DNA, CDR3 protein. The D gene is left open where the match is weak. A clone size is listed for some rows: how often the clone was seen (once, few, many), or a class if it is expanded.

>NA|TRBV7-3|TRBJ1-2|14|NA
TGTGCCAGCAGCTCCTCCGACGGGCTAGGGGGCTACACCTTC
CASSSSDGLGGYTF
>NA|TRBV28|TRBJ2-1|14|NA
TGCGCCAGCAGGTCAGGGGGACTTACTTACGAGCAGTTCTTC
CASRSGGLTYEQFF
>NA|TRBV7-2|TRBJ2-1|13|NA
TGTGCCAGCAGCGTACCTCCCCAGCAGGAGCAGTTCTTC
CASSVPPQQEQFF
>few|TRBV7-8|TRBJ2-7|14|NA
TGTGCCAGCAGCTTCATAGGCTACTCCTACGAGCAGTACTTC
CASSFIGYSYEQYF
>NA|TRBV5-6|TRBJ2-3|12|NA
TGTGCCAGCAGCTGGGCAACAGATACGCAGTATTTT
CASSWATDTQYF
>few|TRBV5-1|TRBJ2-3|13|NA
TGCGCCAGCAGCTCGGATCCCACAGATACGCAGTATTTT
CASSSDPTDTQYF
>NA|TRBV7-9|TRBJ1-4|17|NA
TGTGCCAGCAGCTTACCGGGGACTGATCCTGATGGGGAAAAACTGTTTTTT
CASSLPGTDPDGEKLFF
>NA|TRBV20-1|TRBJ2-7|15|NA
TGCAGTGCGTATGGGGGGAGCCTGAACTCCTACGAGCAGTACTTC
CSAYGGSLNSYEQYF
>NA|TRBV7-2|TRBJ2-1|19|TRBD1
TGTGCCAGCAGCCCTTTCGGGACAGGGGCGGGTAAACCCTACAATGAGCAGTTCTTC
CASSPFGTGAGKPYNEQFF
>few|TRBV30|TRBJ2-1|17|TRBD2
TGTGCCTGGAGTAGGGTCCCGCTAGCGGGGGGGCACAATGAGCAGTTCTTC
CAWSRVPLAGGHNEQFF
>NA|TRBV6-1|TRBJ1-2|17|TRBD1
TGTGCCAGCAGGACGTCCCAGACAGGGAAGGAATCGTTCGGCTACACCTTC
CASRTSQTGKESFGYTF
>few|TRBV4-3|TRBJ1-5|16|NA
TGCGCCAGCAGCCAAGATCAGAGGCAGGGCTATCAGCCCCAGCATTTT
CASSQDQRQGYQPQHF
>NA|TRBV11-2|TRBJ2-1|13|NA
TGTGCCAGCAGCCCCCCAGGCAGGGAAGGGCAGTTCTTC
CASSPPGREGQFF
>NA|TRBV20-1|TRBJ2-7|15|TRBD1
TGCAGTGCTAGAACCCAGACAGGGGGAAGGTACGAGCAGTACTTC
CSARTQTGGRYEQYF
>few|TRBV7-3|TRBJ2-1|13|NA
TGTGCCAGCAGCTGGTCAGGGGACAATGAGCAGTTCTTC
CASSWSGDNEQFF
>few|TRBV7-9|TRBJ1-1|15|NA
TGTGCCAGCAGCCCACTCCGGAGGACCAACACTGAAGCTTTCTTT
CASSPLRRTNTEAFF
>few|TRBV11-2|TRBJ1-4|13|NA
TGTGCCAGCAGCCAAGGGGGGTACGAAAAACTGTTTTTT
CASSQGGYEKLFF
>many|TRBV6-4|TRBJ2-2|14|NA
TGTGCCAGCAGCACAGGGGAGGACACCGGGGAGCTGTTTTTT
CASSTGEDTGELFF
>few|TRBV30|TRBJ2-4|14|NA
TGTGCCTGGAGAAAGCGACAGAGTCAAAACATTCAGTACTTC
CAWRKRQSQNIQYF
>few|TRBV20-1|TRBJ1-5|14|NA
TGCAGTGCTAGCTCTGGCCGCGGCAATCAGCCCCAGCATTTT
CSASSGRGNQPQHF
>few|TRBV13|TRBJ2-5|14|TRBD1
TGTGCCAGCAGCCGTCAGGGGGCGTGGGAGACCCAGTACTTC
CASSRQGAWETQYF
>many|TRBV6-6|TRBJ2-1|12|TRBD2
TGTGCCAGCAGTTGGGGGGGGAATGAGCAGTTCTTC
CASSWGGNEQFF
>many|TRBV11-2|TRBJ2-7|14|NA
TGTGCCAGCAGCTTAACAAACTCGGTGAAAAGGGAGTACTTC
CASSLTNSVKREYF
>many|TRBV9|TRBJ1-2|14|NA
TGTGCCAGCGCTTGGGGACTCACGGACGATGGCTACACCTTC
CASAWGLTDDGYTF
>NA|TRBV5-1|TRBJ1-2|14|TRBD1
TGCGCCAGCAGCTCGGACAGGGGTAGCTATGGCTACACCTTC
CASSSDRGSYGYTF
>few|TRBV6-5|TRBJ2-1|15|NA
TGTGCCAGCAGTTACAGTGGGCTCTCCTACAATGAGCAGTTCTTC
CASSYSGLSYNEQFF
>few|TRBV7-2|TRBJ2-2|16|NA
TGTGCCAGCAGCTTAGCCGGGGGGCCGAGCACCGGGGAGCTGTTTTTT
CASSLAGGPSTGELFF
>NA|TRBV7-9|TRBJ1-1|15|NA
TGTGCCAGCAGCACTAGGGAGGGGATTTACACTGAAGCTTTCTTT
CASSTREGIYTEAFF
>NA|TRBV28|TRBJ2-6|20|NA
TGTGCCAGCAGTCCGCTCCGGCGAAAGCCGACTATCTCTGGGGCCAACGTCCTGACTTTC
CASSPLRRKPTISGANVLTF
>many|TRBV11-2|TRBJ2-5|17|NA
TGTGCCAGCAGGCGCCCCGGTCGGACCGCTGCCCAAGAGACCCAGTACTTC
CASRRPGRTAAQETQYF
>few|TRBV5-1|TRBJ2-5|14|TRBD1
TGCGCCAGCAGCAAGGGACAGACCCAAGAGACCCAGTACTTC
CASSKGQTQETQYF
>NA|TRBV5-5|TRBJ1-1|15|NA
TGTGCCAGCAGCTTGCGCCCCGGGGAGAACACTGAAGCTTTCTTT
CASSLRPGENTEAFF
>NA|TRBV5-1|TRBJ1-1|15|NA
TGCGCCAGCAGACCCCAAGGGTATTGGACAGTTGAAGCTTTCTTT
CASRPQGYWTVEAFF
>NA|TRBV9|TRBJ2-1|15|NA
TGTGCCAGCAGCGTAGCTACTTCGGGGCCCAATGAGCAGTTCTTC
CASSVATSGPNEQFF
>NA|TRBV7-8|TRBJ1-1|12|TRBD1
TGTGCCAGCAGCTGGACAGGGATTGAAGCTTTCTTT
CASSWTGIEAFF
>many|TRBV7-2|TRBJ1-2|14|NA
TGTGCCAGCAGCTTGCAACAGTCGGGGGTTGGCTACACCTTC
CASSLQQSGVGYTF
>few|TRBV7-9|TRBJ2-1|14|NA
TGTGCCAGCAGCCTATCCGTCGGCCCCAATGAGCAGTTCTTC
CASSLSVGPNEQFF
>NA|TRBV4-3|TRBJ2-2|15|TRBD2
TGCGCAGCGGGGTTTGGAGCGGCGAACACCGGGGAGCTGTTTTTT
CAAGFGAANTGELFF
>few|TRBV20-1|TRBJ1-1|14|NA
TGCAGTGCTAGCGTCACAGACAGGTACACTGAAGCTTTCTTT
CSASVTDRYTEAFF
>many|TRBV3-1|TRBJ2-7|17|TRBD1
TGTGCCAGCAGCCAAGCCCAGCACCGGGACAGGGTCTACGAGCAGTACTTC
CASSQAQHRDRVYEQYF
>many|TRBV13|TRBJ1-1|11|NA
TGTGCCAGCAGTGGGGAGACTGAAGCTTTCTTT
CASSGETEAFF
>NA|TRBV15|TRBJ2-5|13|NA
TGTGCCACCAGCGAGTGGGGAGGAGAGACCCAGTACTTC
CATSEWGGETQYF